The 26 T cell receptor beta chains below come from one sample, sequenced in a study of cytomegalovirus exposure and HLA in healthy donors. Primers included in the PCR were 60 Vbeta and 13 Jbeta primers. Repertoires were generated with immunoSEQ multiplex PCR, while TCRdb's copy carries only in-frame clones and drops some. Here the sample spans approximately 120,000 clones, approximately 73% being singletons. The sample taken for sequencing was PBMCs. The source of these receptors is a man in his sixties in good health and CMV-seropositive.

This clone has just one count. The chain recombines TRBV19 with TRBJ1-5; 8 bases align to TRBD1. The germline gives CDR1 LNHDA, CDR2 SQIVND (reference sequence). Trimming took 10 bases from V and 5 from J; bases not matched to a gene: 7. The CDR3 runs 13 residues. The CDR3, as DNA: TGTGCCATCGGACAGGGTGGAGATCAGCCCCAGCATTTT. Amino acids: CAIGQGGDQPQHF.

Here the CDR3 DNA reads TGTGCCAGCAGTGATAGTGGGATGGTGACAGGGGGCGGCGACGAGCAGTACTTC. It is translated as CASSDSGMVTGGGDEQYF. The rearrangement joins TRBV6-1 to TRBJ2-5; 10 bases map to TRBD1. The DNA matches TRBJ2-7 better at its end, which makes the J call doubtful. This CDR3 region has 18 residues. From germline, CDR1 is MNHNS and CDR2 SASEGT.

This clone was picked up a small number of times. The chain combines TRBV7-9 with TRBJ1-6; possible D gene TRBD1, 6 bases. The V and J ends lost 1 base and 10 bases respectively, with 8 bases between them. Germline V gives CDR1 SEHNR, CDR2 FQNEAQ (reference sequence). CDR3 length equals 13 residues. The CDR3 loop is CASSLDRESPLHF. The CDR3, as DNA: TGTGCCAGCAGCTTAGACAGGGAATCACCCCTCCACTTT.

The chain has TRBV19 and TRBJ1-4; 9 nucleotides align to TRBD1. The length of the CDR3 is 14 residues. Germline CDR1 and CDR2: LNHDA and SQIVND (reference sequence). V trimming: 5 bases; J trimming: 4 bases; junction bases outside the gene matches: 2. The CDR3 nucleotides read TGTGCCAGTAGTCCGGACAGGGGTAATGAAAAACTGTTTTTT. It is translated as CASSPDRGNEKLFF.

This clone was seen a single time. The V call is TRBV12-5, the J call TRBJ2-7; D remains ambiguous. The CDR3 covers 12 residues. Germline V gene lookup returns CDR1 LGHNT and CDR2 FRNRAP. The V end lost 6 bases, the J end lost 6 bases, and 12 bases lay between the germline ends. The CDR3 nucleotides read TGTGCTAGTGGGCACCACATTCGCGAGCAGTACTTC. Translating gives CASGHHIREQYF.

The V gene is TRBV29-1, the J gene TRBJ2-3, with a weak D call TRBD1 (5 bases). The CDR3 spans 13 residues. The germline V gene encodes CDR1 SQVTM and CDR2 ANQGSEA. V lost 6 bases, J lost 0 bases, and 10 bases lay in between. CDR3 amino acids: CSVHRFSTDTQYF. As DNA, the CDR3 is TGCAGCGTCCACAGGTTTAGCACAGATACGCAGTATTTT.

This chain joins TRBV19 and TRBJ1-5, with D perhaps matching TRBD1 (5 bases). Trimming shortened V by 2 bases and J by 6 bases, and 8 bases separated the two germline ends. Germline CDR1 reads LNHDA; CDR2 reads SQIVND (reference sequence). The CDR3 is 13 residues long. The CDR3: CASSIQGGQPQHF. The DNA for the CDR3 is TGTGCCAGTAGTATACAGGGAGGTCAGCCCCAGCATTTT.

V and J are TRBV12-5 and TRBJ1-2; no clear D. The length of the CDR3 is 16 residues. In germline, CDR1 is LGHNT, CDR2 FRNRAP. Deletions cut 2 bases from V and 2 bases from J, with 15 bases between. The CDR3 loop reads CASGLTFPYPNYGYTF. CDR3 DNA sequence: TGTGCTAGTGGTTTGACATTCCCGTACCCCAACTATGGCTACACCTTC.

The chain uses TRBV10-3 and TRBJ2-1; 12 positions agree with TRBD2. After removal of 0 bases from V and 9 bases from J, the junction contained 9 bases not matched to a gene. The length of the CDR3 is 17 residues. The V gene's germline CDR1 is ENHRY and CDR2 SYGVKD. The CDR3 protein is CAISESPMTSGGIEQFF. DNA of the CDR3: TGTGCCATCAGTGAGTCCCCTATGACTAGCGGGGGTATTGAGCAGTTCTTC.

The chain combines TRBV27 with TRBJ1-6, with D possibly TRBD1 on 5 matching bases. The germline V gene encodes CDR1 MNHEY and CDR2 SMNVEV (reference sequence). Trimming stripped 5 bases from V and 9 bases from J, with 11 bases between. CDR3 length: 13 amino acids. The CDR3 DNA reads as TGTGCCAGCAGTCAAGGGGTGGGTTCACCCCTCCACTTT. As protein: CASSQGVGSPLHF.

This clone counts as medium-sized (0.01 to 0.1%). V and J are TRBV5-1 and TRBJ1-1; D is perhaps TRBD1 (6 bases). The germline CDR1 and CDR2 sequences are SGHRS and YFSETQ. The CDR3 spans 14 residues. The V gene lost 2 bases and the J gene lost 4 bases, with 12 bases spanning the gap. The CDR3 DNA sequence: TGCGCCAGCAGCTTAATGGGACACGGCACTGAAGCTTTCTTT. Amino acid sequence: CASSLMGHGTEAFF. Variable domain in full (rest from reference TRBV5-1 and TRBJ1-1): KAGVTQTPRYLIKTRGQQVTLSCSPISGHRSVSWYQQTPGQGLQFLFEYFSETQRNKGNFPGRFSGRQFSNSRSEMNVSTLELGDSALYLCASSLMGHGTEAFFGQGTRLTVV.

The chain's CDR3 is CASSLQGPGNTIYF. CDR3 nucleotides: TGTGCCAGCAGCTTACAGGGGCCTGGAAACACCATATATTTT. J is TRBJ1-3 and V is TRBV7-2; D is possibly TRBD1 (6 bases). This CDR3 spans 14 amino acids. Germline V lookup: CDR1 SGHTA, CDR2 FQGNSA. Trimming cost V 2 bases and J 2 bases, with 7 bases left between them.

The J gene is TRBJ1-6, the V gene TRBV7-3; 9 bases align to TRBD1. Germline assignment: CDR1 SGHTA and CDR2 FQGTGA. The CDR3 runs to 15 residues. Trimming took 5 bases from V and 10 from J; bases not matched to a gene: 9. CDR3 in amino acids: CASSIQPGQGSPLHF. The CDR3 DNA reads as TGTGCCAGCAGCATACAACCGGGACAGGGATCACCCCTCCACTTT.

The rearrangement links TRBV28 to TRBJ1-2; 12 nucleotides line up with TRBD1. There are 14 residues in the CDR3. In germline, CDR1 is MDHEN, CDR2 SYDVKM. After removal of 1 base from V and 8 bases from J, the junction contained 2 bases not matched to a gene. The CDR3 loop is CASSLLGTGGGYTF. CDR3 nucleotides: TGTGCCAGCAGTTTATTAGGGACAGGGGGCGGCTACACCTTC.

CDR3 DNA sequence: TGTGCCAGCAGCTCCGGGACAGGGGTTCCCTACGAGCAGTACTTC. This translates into CASSSGTGVPYEQYF. This chain uses TRBV28 with TRBJ2-7, with 10 bases lining up with TRBD1. Germline V gene sequence: CDR1 MDHEN, CDR2 SYDVKM. The V gene end was trimmed by 6 bases and the J gene end by 2 bases; junction bases not matched to a gene: 7. This CDR3 is 15 amino acids long. Complete variable domain (other parts from reference TRBV28 and TRBJ2-7): DVKVTQSSRYLVKRTGEKVFLECVQDMDHENMFWYRQDPGLGLRLIYFSYDVKMKEKGDIPEGYSVSREKKERFSLILESASTNQTSMYLCASSSGTGVPYEQYFGPGTRLTVT.

This clone was recorded only once. The CDR3 here is CASSRQGANTGELFF. For the CDR3, the DNA is TGCGCCAGCAGCAGACAGGGAGCGAACACCGGGGAGCTGTTTTTT. The V and J genes are TRBV4-1 and TRBJ2-2; 7 bases agree with TRBD1. J lost 0 bases, V lost 5 bases, and 3 bases had no gene match. Germline-derived CDR1 and CDR2 are MGHRA and YSYEKL. The CDR3 runs to 15 residues.

V is TRBV29-1 and J is TRBJ2-3; a weak D match, TRBD2 (7 bases). V lost 1 base to trimming and J lost 6 bases, with 17 bases between them. From germline, CDR1 is SQVTM and CDR2 ANQGSEA. The CDR3 runs to 15 residues. The CDR3 sequence: CSVEGTERGQDTQYF. CDR3 nucleotides: TGCAGCGTTGAAGGGACAGAGCGGGGTCAGGATACGCAGTATTTT.

The chain couples TRBV13 to TRBJ1-2; TRBD1 agrees at 8 bases. Trimming at V came to 1 base and at J to 5 bases, leaving 9 bases not matched to a gene. The germline gives CDR1 PRHDT, CDR2 FYEKMQ (reference sequence). The CDR3 is made up of 16 amino acids. The CDR3 protein is CASSLDRGGLGYGYTF. The CDR3 nucleotides read TGTGCCAGCAGCTTAGACAGGGGGGGTTTAGGGTATGGCTACACCTTC.

CDR3 protein: CAISERAGYNEQFF. CDR3 sequence (DNA): TGTGCCATCAGTGAACGAGCGGGATACAATGAGCAGTTCTTC. The chain has TRBV10-3 and TRBJ2-1; 7 bases match TRBD2. The CDR3 runs to 14 residues. V gave up 3 bases and J gave up 4 bases; unmatched junction bases: 3. The germline V gene encodes CDR1 ENHRY and CDR2 SYGVKD.

The genes are TRBV9 and TRBJ2-6; 7 positions agree with TRBD1. Germline-derived CDR1 and CDR2 are SGDLS and YYNGEE. CDR3 length: 20 amino acids. V was clipped by 0 bases and J by 0 bases; unmatched bases: 12. CDR3 loop: CASSVDLRKGASSGANVLTF. As DNA, the CDR3 is TGTGCCAGCAGCGTAGACCTCAGGAAGGGGGCGAGCTCTGGGGCCAACGTCCTGACTTTC.

Turning to this clone: The identical CDR3 is also encoded by other nucleotide sequences in the sample. The gene calls are TRBV6-5 and TRBJ1-5, with 8 bases that match TRBD1. The V gene's germline CDR1 is MNHEY and CDR2 SVGAGI. The ends lost 2 bases at V and 4 bases at J; junction bases unmatched: 1. The CDR3 totals 14 residues. This CDR3 is CASSYGQGNQPQHF. The CDR3 DNA is TGTGCCAGCAGTTACGGACAGGGTAATCAGCCCCAGCATTTT.

V gene TRBV28 combines with J gene TRBJ1-4; D remains ambiguous. The CDR3 sequence is 10 residues long. The germline V gene encodes CDR1 MDHEN and CDR2 SYDVKM. Here the CDR3 DNA reads TGTGCTGCGGGTCGTGAAAAACTGTTTTTT. Translation gives CAAGREKLFF.

The chain is built from TRBV6-1 and TRBJ1-2, with 9 bases matching TRBD1. This CDR3 comprises 15 residues. Germline V CDR1 and CDR2: MNHNS, SASEGT. V trimming: 3 bases; J trimming: 8 bases; junction bases outside the gene matches: 10. CDR3 nucleotide sequence: TGTGCCAGCAGTGATTGGGACAGGGATAGTTGGGGCTACACCTTC. It specifies CASSDWDRDSWGYTF.

The chain carries TRBV18 and TRBJ1-5, with 8 nucleotides matching TRBD1. V lost 2 bases and J lost 2; bases outside the gene matches: 8. Germline V gene lookup returns CDR1 KGHSH and CDR2 LQKENI. This CDR3 contains 17 residues. This chain's CDR3 is CASSPSNPGQGNQPQHF. The CDR3, as DNA: TGTGCCAGCTCACCATCTAACCCGGGACAGGGCAATCAGCCCCAGCATTTT.

The chain recombines TRBV7-3 with TRBJ2-7; 7 nucleotides match TRBD1. V was clipped by 2 bases and J by 4 bases; unmatched bases: 14. The length of the CDR3 is 17 residues. The germline gives CDR1 SGHTA, CDR2 FQGTGA. DNA of the CDR3: TGTGCCAGCAGCTTAGGTAGCAGGGGGAATCTTGGTTACGAGCAGTACTTC. Translation gives CASSLGSRGNLGYEQYF.

V is TRBV10-3 and J is TRBJ1-3, with D tentatively TRBD1 (6 bases). Trimming stripped 6 bases from V and 0 bases from J, with 12 bases between. The CDR3 length is 15 residues. The germline V gene has CDR1 ENHRY and CDR2 SYGVKD. CDR3 sequence (DNA): TGTGCCATCAGGCCACAGGGAAACTCTGGAAACACCATATATTTT. Translated, it gives CAIRPQGNSGNTIYF.